This is a list of T cell receptor beta chains from one sample in a study of blood T cell repertoires in COVID-19. Assay used: immunoSEQ multiplex PCR; TCRdb lists only in-frame clones, some missing. Of approximately 140,000 clones listed, about 90% are singletons. Input material: peripheral blood. The receptor set was obtained from a man older than 75 with acute or convalescent COVID-19. Both conserved end residues are part of each CDR3. Each record gives: V gene, clone size, D gene, J gene, CDR3 protein, CDR3 DNA. A D gene is named only where the DNA matches it firmly. Clone size is given for some rows only: seen once, a few or many times, or a class if the clone is expanded.

v_call: TRBV11-2; clone_size: NA; d_call: NA; j_call: TRBJ1-4; cdr3_aa: CASSSSRGEKLFF; cdr3_nt: TGTGCCAGCAGTTCCAGCAGGGGCGAAAAACTGTTTTTT
v_call: TRBV10-1; clone_size: NA; d_call: TRBD1; j_call: TRBJ1-3; cdr3_aa: CASSGTWDRGSGNTIYF; cdr3_nt: TGCGCCAGCAGTGGAACTTGGGACAGGGGATCCGGAAACACCATATATTTT
v_call: TRBV28; clone_size: NA; d_call: NA; j_call: TRBJ2-5; cdr3_aa: CASRGGGAGQETQYF; cdr3_nt: TGTGCCAGCAGGGGGGGTGGGGCAGGTCAAGAGACCCAGTACTTC
v_call: TRBV28; clone_size: once; d_call: NA; j_call: TRBJ2-2; cdr3_aa: CASSFVGELFF; cdr3_nt: TGTGCCAGCAGTTTCGTCGGGGAGCTGTTTTTT
v_call: TRBV30; clone_size: once; d_call: NA; j_call: TRBJ1-2; cdr3_aa: CAWSVQPGDYGYTF; cdr3_nt: TGTGCCTGGAGTGTACAGCCCGGGGACTATGGCTACACCTTC
v_call: TRBV6-5; clone_size: once; d_call: TRBD1; j_call: TRBJ1-3; cdr3_aa: CASTDRAENTIYF; cdr3_nt: TGTGCCAGCACCGACAGGGCTGAAAACACCATATATTTT
v_call: TRBV5-4; clone_size: NA; d_call: TRBD1; j_call: TRBJ1-3; cdr3_aa: CASSKEGQTGNTIYF; cdr3_nt: TGTGCCAGCAGCAAGGAGGGACAGACTGGAAACACCATATATTTT
v_call: TRBV2; clone_size: NA; d_call: TRBD2; j_call: TRBJ2-3; cdr3_aa: CASSELAGGSDTQYF; cdr3_nt: TGTGCCAGCAGTGAACTAGCGGGGGGGTCAGATACGCAGTATTTT
v_call: TRBV7-2; clone_size: few; d_call: NA; j_call: TRBJ2-1; cdr3_aa: CASSLAVARGYNEQFF; cdr3_nt: TGTGCCAGCAGCTTAGCGGTGGCTAGAGGGTACAATGAGCAGTTCTTC
v_call: TRBV5-4; clone_size: NA; d_call: NA; j_call: TRBJ1-2; cdr3_aa: CAVLNGPYSYTF; cdr3_nt: TGTGCCGTATTGAATGGGCCCTATAGCTACACCTTC
v_call: TRBV7-9; clone_size: NA; d_call: NA; j_call: TRBJ1-5; cdr3_aa: CASSQSNSNQPQHF; cdr3_nt: TGTGCCAGCAGCCAAAGCAATAGCAATCAGCCCCAGCATTTT
v_call: TRBV7-9; clone_size: NA; d_call: TRBD2; j_call: TRBJ2-1; cdr3_aa: CASRPAAFRTSGDNEQFF; cdr3_nt: TGTGCCAGCAGGCCCGCAGCATTCCGGACTAGCGGCGACAATGAGCAGTTCTTC
v_call: TRBV5-1; clone_size: NA; d_call: NA; j_call: TRBJ2-2; cdr3_aa: CASSFPGAGELFF; cdr3_nt: TGCGCCAGCAGCTTCCCAGGGGCCGGGGAGCTGTTTTTT
v_call: TRBV25-1; clone_size: NA; d_call: NA; j_call: TRBJ1-2; cdr3_aa: CASSEQGGYGYTF; cdr3_nt: TGTGCCAGCAGTGAGCAGGGAGGGTATGGCTACACCTTC
v_call: TRBV5-1; clone_size: NA; d_call: TRBD2; j_call: TRBJ2-3; cdr3_aa: CASSSGLAGDTQYF; cdr3_nt: TGCGCCAGCAGCTCTGGACTAGCGGGGGATACGCAGTATTTT
v_call: TRBV5-6; clone_size: NA; d_call: NA; j_call: TRBJ1-2; cdr3_aa: CASSLNPLLGYTF; cdr3_nt: TGTGCCAGCAGCCTGAATCCCCTATTAGGCTACACCTTC
v_call: TRBV7-8; clone_size: few; d_call: NA; j_call: TRBJ1-4; cdr3_aa: CASSLSPVREKLFF; cdr3_nt: TGTGCCAGCAGCTTATCTCCGGTACGAGAAAAACTGTTTTTT
v_call: TRBV30; clone_size: NA; d_call: TRBD1; j_call: TRBJ1-1; cdr3_aa: CAWSQREGATLGTEAFF; cdr3_nt: TGTGCCTGGTCACAACGGGAGGGGGCTACACTGGGGACTGAAGCTTTCTTT
v_call: TRBV28; clone_size: NA; d_call: NA; j_call: TRBJ2-2; cdr3_aa: CATGTNTGELFF; cdr3_nt: TGTGCGACAGGAACGAACACCGGGGAGCTGTTTTTT
v_call: TRBV30; clone_size: NA; d_call: NA; j_call: TRBJ2-1; cdr3_aa: CAWSVTRDENEFF; cdr3_nt: TGTGCCTGGAGTGTTACCCGGGATGAGAATGAGTTCTTC
v_call: TRBV5-3; clone_size: NA; d_call: NA; j_call: TRBJ2-5; cdr3_aa: CARNNPSRGSQETQYF; cdr3_nt: TGTGCCAGAAACAACCCCTCCCGGGGGAGCCAAGAGACCCAGTACTTC
v_call: TRBV7-8; clone_size: NA; d_call: TRBD1; j_call: TRBJ1-4; cdr3_aa: CASRDRALNEKLFF; cdr3_nt: TGTGCCAGCAGGGACAGGGCGCTTAATGAAAAACTGTTTTTT
v_call: TRBV5-4; clone_size: NA; d_call: NA; j_call: TRBJ1-1; cdr3_aa: CASSSRGMNTEAFF; cdr3_nt: TGTGCCAGCAGCTCGCGGGGGATGAACACTGAAGCTTTCTTT
v_call: TRBV2; clone_size: NA; d_call: TRBD2; j_call: TRBJ2-1; cdr3_aa: CASGLDSRLADEQFF; cdr3_nt: TGTGCCAGCGGTCTGGACAGCAGACTAGCGGATGAGCAGTTCTTC
v_call: TRBV4-2; clone_size: once; d_call: NA; j_call: TRBJ1-5; cdr3_aa: CASSQVDVYSNQPQHF; cdr3_nt: TGTGCCAGCAGCCAAGTAGATGTCTATAGCAATCAGCCCCAGCATTTT
v_call: TRBV5-1; clone_size: few; d_call: NA; j_call: TRBJ2-1; cdr3_aa: CASSFPQSTYNEQFF; cdr3_nt: TGCGCCAGCAGCTTCCCCCAATCCACCTACAATGAGCAGTTCTTC
v_call: TRBV2; clone_size: NA; d_call: NA; j_call: TRBJ1-6; cdr3_aa: CASQTVVNNSPLHF; cdr3_nt: TGTGCCAGTCAGACAGTAGTGAATAATTCACCCCTCCACTTT
v_call: TRBV24-1; clone_size: NA; d_call: NA; j_call: TRBJ1-1; cdr3_aa: CATSDWLNTEAFF; cdr3_nt: TGTGCCACCAGTGATTGGCTGAACACTGAAGCTTTCTTT
v_call: TRBV18; clone_size: few; d_call: NA; j_call: TRBJ1-1; cdr3_aa: CASSPQGLDTEAFF; cdr3_nt: TGTGCCAGCTCACCACAGGGGTTGGACACTGAAGCTTTCTTT
v_call: TRBV28; clone_size: NA; d_call: NA; j_call: TRBJ1-2; cdr3_aa: CASSPSDRSNYGYTF; cdr3_nt: TGTGCCAGCAGTCCCTCAGACAGGTCTAACTATGGCTACACCTTC
v_call: TRBV6-1; clone_size: NA; d_call: TRBD2; j_call: TRBJ2-7; cdr3_aa: CASSEKGTISYEQYF; cdr3_nt: TGTGCCAGCAGTGAGAAAGGGACTATCTCCTACGAGCAGTACTTC